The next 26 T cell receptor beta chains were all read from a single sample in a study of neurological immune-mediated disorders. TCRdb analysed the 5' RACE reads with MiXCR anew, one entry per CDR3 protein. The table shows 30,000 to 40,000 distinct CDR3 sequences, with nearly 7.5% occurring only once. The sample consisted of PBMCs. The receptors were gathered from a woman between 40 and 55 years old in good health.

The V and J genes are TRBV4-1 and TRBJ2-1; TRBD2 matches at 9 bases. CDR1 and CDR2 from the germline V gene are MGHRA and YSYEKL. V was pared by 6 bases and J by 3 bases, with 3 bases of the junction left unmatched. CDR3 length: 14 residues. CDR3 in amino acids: CASRGSGGYNEQFF. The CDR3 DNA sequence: TGCGCCAGCAGGGGTAGCGGGGGCTACAATGAGCAGTTCTTC.

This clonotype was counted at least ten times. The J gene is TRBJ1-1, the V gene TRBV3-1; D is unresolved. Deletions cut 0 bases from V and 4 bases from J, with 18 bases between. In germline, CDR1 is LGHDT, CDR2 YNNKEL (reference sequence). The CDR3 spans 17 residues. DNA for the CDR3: TGTGCCAGCAGCCAAGATAAGGCCAGCTACTGGGGCACTGAAGCTTTCTTT. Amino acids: CASSQDKASYWGTEAFF.

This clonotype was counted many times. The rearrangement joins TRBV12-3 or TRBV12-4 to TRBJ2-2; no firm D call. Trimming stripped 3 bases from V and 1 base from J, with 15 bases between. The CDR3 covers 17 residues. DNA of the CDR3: TGTGCCAGCAGTTTGGCCCCCTGGGCAGGGAACACCGGGGAGCTGTTTTTT. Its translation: CASSLAPWAGNTGELFF.

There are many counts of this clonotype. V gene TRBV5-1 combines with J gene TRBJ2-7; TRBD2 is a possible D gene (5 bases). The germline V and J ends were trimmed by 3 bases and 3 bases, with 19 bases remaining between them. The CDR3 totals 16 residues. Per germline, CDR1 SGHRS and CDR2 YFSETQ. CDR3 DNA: TGCGCCAGCAGCTCTCCACGGGGAACCGGGATCTACGAGCAGTACGTC. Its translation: CASSSPRGTGIYEQYV.

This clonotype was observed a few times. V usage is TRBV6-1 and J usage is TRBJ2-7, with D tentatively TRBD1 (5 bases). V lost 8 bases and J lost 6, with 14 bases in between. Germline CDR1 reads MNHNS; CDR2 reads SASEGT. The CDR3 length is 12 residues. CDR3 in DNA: TGTGCCAGCGGTCAGGGAAGAAGCGAGCAGTACTTC. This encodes CASGQGRSEQYF.

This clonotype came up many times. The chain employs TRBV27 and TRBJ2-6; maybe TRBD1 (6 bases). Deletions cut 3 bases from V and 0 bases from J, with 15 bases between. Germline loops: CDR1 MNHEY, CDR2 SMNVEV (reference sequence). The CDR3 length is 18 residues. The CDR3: CASSFIGQLLSGANVLTF. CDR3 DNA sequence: TGTGCCAGCAGTTTTATAGGACAGCTTCTCTCTGGGGCCAACGTCCTGACTTTC. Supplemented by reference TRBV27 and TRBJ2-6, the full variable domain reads EAQVTQNPRYLITVTGKKLTVTCSQNMNHEYMSWYRQDPGLGLRQIYYSMNVEVTDKGDVPEGYKVSRKEKRNFPLILESPSPNQTSLYFCASSFIGQLLSGANVLTFGAGSRLTVL.

In DNA, the CDR3 is TGTGCCAGCAGCCAAGATCCACTAGCGGGAGTCAATGAGCAGTTCTTC. This translates into CASSQDPLAGVNEQFF. J is TRBJ2-1 and V is TRBV4-2; 11 nucleotides align to TRBD2. J gave up 6 bases and V 0 bases, and 4 bases lay outside the gene matches. The CDR3 has 16 residues. Germline CDR1 LGHNA, CDR2 YNFKEQ.

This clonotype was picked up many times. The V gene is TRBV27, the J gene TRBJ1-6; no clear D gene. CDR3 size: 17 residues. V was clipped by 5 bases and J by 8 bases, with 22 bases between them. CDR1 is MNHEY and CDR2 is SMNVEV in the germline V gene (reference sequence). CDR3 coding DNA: TGTGCCAGCAGTCGATTTATTAGCGGACTGAGCTATTCACCCCTCCACTTT. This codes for CASSRFISGLSYSPLHF.

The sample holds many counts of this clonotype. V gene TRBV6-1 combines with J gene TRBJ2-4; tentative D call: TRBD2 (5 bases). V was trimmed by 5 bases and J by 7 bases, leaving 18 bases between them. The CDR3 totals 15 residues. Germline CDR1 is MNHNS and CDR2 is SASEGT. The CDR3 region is CASSPSPSTGNIQYF. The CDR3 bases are TGTGCCAGCAGTCCATCTCCTAGTACGGGGAACATTCAGTACTTC.

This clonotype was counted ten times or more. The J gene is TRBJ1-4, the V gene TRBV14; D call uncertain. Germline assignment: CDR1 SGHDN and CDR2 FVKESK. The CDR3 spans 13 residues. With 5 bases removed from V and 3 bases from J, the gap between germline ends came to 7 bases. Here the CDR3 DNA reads TGTGCCAGCAGCTACGGTCCTAATGAAAAACTGTTTTTT. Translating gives CASSYGPNEKLFF.

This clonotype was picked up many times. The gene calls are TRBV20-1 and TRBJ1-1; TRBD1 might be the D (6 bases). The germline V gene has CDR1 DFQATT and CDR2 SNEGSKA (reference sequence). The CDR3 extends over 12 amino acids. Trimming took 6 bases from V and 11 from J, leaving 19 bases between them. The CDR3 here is CSAARGGPGAFF. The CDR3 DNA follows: TGCAGTGCCGCTCGAGGGGGGCCAGGGGCTTTCTTT.

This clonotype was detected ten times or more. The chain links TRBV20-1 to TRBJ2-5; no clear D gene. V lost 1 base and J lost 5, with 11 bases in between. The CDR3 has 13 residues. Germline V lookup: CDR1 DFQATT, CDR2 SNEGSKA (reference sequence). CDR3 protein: CSARGPDGETQYF. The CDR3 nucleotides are TGCAGTGCTAGAGGACCCGACGGGGAGACCCAGTACTTC.

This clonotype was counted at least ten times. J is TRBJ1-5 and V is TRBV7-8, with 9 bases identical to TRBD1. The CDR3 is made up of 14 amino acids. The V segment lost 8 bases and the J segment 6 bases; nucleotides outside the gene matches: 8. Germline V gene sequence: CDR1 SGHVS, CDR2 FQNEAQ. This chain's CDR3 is CASRGTGRTQPQHF. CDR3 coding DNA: TGTGCCAGCCGGGGGACAGGGCGAACTCAGCCCCAGCATTTT.

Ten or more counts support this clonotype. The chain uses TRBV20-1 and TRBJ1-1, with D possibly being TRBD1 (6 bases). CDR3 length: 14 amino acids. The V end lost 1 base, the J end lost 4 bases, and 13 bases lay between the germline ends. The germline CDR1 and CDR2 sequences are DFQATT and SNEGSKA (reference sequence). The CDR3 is CSARGPGVGTEAFF. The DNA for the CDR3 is TGCAGTGCTAGAGGGCCAGGGGTAGGCACTGAAGCTTTCTTT.

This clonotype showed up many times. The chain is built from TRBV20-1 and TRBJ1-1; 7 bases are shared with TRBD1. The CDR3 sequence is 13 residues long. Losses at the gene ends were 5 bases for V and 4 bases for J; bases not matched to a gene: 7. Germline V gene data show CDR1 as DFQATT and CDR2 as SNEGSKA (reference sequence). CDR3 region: CSALTGEGTEAFF. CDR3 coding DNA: TGCAGTGCTTTAACAGGGGAGGGCACTGAAGCTTTCTTT.

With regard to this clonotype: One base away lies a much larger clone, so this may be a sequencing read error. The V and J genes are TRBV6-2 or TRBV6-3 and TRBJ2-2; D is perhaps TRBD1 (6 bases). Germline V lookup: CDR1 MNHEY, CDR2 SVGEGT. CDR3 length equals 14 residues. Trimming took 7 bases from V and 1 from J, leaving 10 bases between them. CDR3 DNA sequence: TGTGCCAGCATCGGGACACAGAACACCGGGGAGCTGTTTTTT. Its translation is CASIGTQNTGELFF.

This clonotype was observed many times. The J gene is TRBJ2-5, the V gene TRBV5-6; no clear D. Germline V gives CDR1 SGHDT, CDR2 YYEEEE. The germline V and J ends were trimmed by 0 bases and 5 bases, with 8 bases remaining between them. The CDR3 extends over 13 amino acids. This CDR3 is CASSLGTWETQYF. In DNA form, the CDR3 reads TGTGCCAGCAGCTTGGGGACCTGGGAGACCCAGTACTTC.

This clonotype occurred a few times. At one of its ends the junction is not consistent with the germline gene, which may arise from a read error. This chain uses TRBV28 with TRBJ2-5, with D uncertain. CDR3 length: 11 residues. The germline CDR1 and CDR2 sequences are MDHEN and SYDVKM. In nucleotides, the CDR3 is TGTGCCAACAGTCCACGGGAGACCCAGTACTTC. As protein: CANSPRETQYF.

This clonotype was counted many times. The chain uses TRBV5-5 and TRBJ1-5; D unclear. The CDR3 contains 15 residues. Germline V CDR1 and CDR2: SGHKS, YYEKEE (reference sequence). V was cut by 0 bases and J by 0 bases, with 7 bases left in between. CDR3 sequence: CASSLGQYSNQPQHF. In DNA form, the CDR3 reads TGTGCCAGCAGCTTGGGGCAGTATAGCAATCAGCCCCAGCATTTT.

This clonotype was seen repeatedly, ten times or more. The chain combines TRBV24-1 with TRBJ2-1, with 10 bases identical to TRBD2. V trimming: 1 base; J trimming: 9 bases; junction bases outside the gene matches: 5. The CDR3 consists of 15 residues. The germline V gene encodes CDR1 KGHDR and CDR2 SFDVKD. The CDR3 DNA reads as TGTGCCACCAGTGATTTAACCGGGACTAGCGCTGAGCAGTTCTTC. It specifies CATSDLTGTSAEQFF.

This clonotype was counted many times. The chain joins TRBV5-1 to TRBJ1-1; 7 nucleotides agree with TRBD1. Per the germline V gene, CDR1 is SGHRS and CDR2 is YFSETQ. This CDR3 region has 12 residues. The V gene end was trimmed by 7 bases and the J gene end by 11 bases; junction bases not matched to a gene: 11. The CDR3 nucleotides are TGCGCCAGCCGAACGGAGCAGGGGGTGGCTTTCTTT. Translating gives CASRTEQGVAFF. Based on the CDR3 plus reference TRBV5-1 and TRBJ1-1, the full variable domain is KAGVTQTPRYLIKTRGQQVTLSCSPISGHRSVSWYQQTPGQGLQFLFEYFSETQRNKGNFPGRFSGRQFSNSRSEMNVSTLELGDSALYLCASRTEQGVAFFGQGTRLTVV.

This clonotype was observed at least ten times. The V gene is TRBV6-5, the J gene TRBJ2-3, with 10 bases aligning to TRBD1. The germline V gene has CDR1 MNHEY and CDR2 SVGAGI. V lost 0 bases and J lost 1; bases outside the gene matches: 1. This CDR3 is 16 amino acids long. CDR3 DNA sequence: TGTGCCAGCAGTTACTCTGGGACAGGGGGCACAGATACGCAGTATTTT. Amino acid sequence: CASSYSGTGGTDTQYF.

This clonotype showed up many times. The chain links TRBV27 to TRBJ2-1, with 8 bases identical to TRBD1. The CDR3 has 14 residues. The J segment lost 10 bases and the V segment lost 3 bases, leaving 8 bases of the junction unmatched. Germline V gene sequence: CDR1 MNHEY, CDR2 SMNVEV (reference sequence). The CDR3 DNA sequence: TGTGCCAGCAGTTTGGACAGGGCAGTCGGCGAGCAGTTCTTC. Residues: CASSLDRAVGEQFF.

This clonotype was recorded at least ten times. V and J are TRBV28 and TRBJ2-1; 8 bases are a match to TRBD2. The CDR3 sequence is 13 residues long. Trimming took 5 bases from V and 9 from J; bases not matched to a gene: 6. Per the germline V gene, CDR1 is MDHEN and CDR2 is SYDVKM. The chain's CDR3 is CASSLGLAGEQFF. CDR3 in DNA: TGTGCCAGCAGTCTCGGACTAGCCGGTGAGCAGTTCTTC.

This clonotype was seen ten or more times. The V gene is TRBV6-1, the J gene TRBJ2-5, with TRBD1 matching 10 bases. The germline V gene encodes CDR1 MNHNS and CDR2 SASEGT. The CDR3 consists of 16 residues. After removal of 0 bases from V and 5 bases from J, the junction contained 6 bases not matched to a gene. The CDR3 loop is CASSEADRGRVETQYF. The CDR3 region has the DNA TGTGCCAGCAGTGAAGCCGACAGGGGGCGGGTGGAGACCCAGTACTTC.

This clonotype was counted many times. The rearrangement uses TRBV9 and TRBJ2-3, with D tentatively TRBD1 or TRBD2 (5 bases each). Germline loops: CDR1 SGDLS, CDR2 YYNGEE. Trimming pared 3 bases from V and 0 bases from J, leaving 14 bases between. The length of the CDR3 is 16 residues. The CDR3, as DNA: TGTGCCAGCAGCGCGGGGCGCCACTCTAGCACAGATACGCAGTATTTT. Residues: CASSAGRHSSTDTQYF.